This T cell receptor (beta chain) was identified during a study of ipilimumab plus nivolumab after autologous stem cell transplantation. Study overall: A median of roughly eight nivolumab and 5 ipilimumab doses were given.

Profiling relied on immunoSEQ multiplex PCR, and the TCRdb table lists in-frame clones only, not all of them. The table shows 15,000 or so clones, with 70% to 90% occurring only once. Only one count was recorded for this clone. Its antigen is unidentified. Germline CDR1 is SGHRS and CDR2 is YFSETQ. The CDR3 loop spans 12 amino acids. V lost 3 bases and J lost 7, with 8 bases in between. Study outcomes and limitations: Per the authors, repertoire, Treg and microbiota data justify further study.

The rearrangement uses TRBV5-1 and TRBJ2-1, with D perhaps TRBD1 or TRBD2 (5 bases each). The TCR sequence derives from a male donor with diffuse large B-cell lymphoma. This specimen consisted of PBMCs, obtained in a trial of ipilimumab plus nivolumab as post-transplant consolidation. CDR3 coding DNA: TGCGCCAGCAGCTCAGGGAGTAATGAGCAGTTCTTC. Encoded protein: CASSSGSNEQFF. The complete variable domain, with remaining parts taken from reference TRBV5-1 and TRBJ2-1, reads KAGVTQTPRYLIKTRGQQVTLSCSPISGHRSVSWYQQTPGQGLQFLFEYFSETQRNKGNFPGRFSGRQFSNSRSEMNVSTLELGDSALYLCASSSGSNEQFFGPGTRLTVL.